This T cell receptor beta chain comes out of a study of cytomegalovirus exposure and HLA in healthy donors. Study observations and caveats: Reportedly, a later analysis found an Asian-associated ancestry cluster had fewer N-insertions than the roughly 700-donor mean. As was reported, the classifier diagnosed cytomegalovirus status with high specificity and sensitivity. Later analysis found that TCR beta chains associated with HLA were more clonally expanded than other, equally common chains.

Germline V CDR1 and CDR2: SGDLS, YYNGEE. The CDR3 is made up of 13 amino acids. Trimming removed 1 base from V and 1 base from J, with 5 bases in between. A multiplex PCR was run with 60 Vbeta primers and 13 Jbeta primers. Assay: immunoSEQ multiplex PCR; the TCRdb copy retains only in-frame clones and omits some. The table shows 85,000 to 90,000 clones, with around 85% occurring only once. Comment on this clone: The antigen is unknown.

The specimen sequenced was PBMCs. The genes are TRBV9 and TRBJ1-1, with no clear D. The TCR comes from a man aged 25 to 40 in good health and CMV-seronegative. This CDR3 is CASSVYKNTEAFF. CDR3 bases: TGTGCCAGCAGCGTATACAAGAACACTGAAGCTTTCTTT. Full variable domain (remainder filled in from reference TRBV9 and TRBJ1-1): DSGVTQTPKHLITATGQRVTLRCSPRSGDLSVYWYQQSLDQGLQFLIQYYNGEERAKGNILERFSAQQFPDLHSELNLSSLELGDSALYFCASSVYKNTEAFFGQGTRLTVV.